The clone carrying this T cell receptor beta chain was found a few times. Germline CDR1 reads SNHLY; CDR2 reads FYNNEI. J gave up 9 bases and V 9 bases, and 10 bases lay outside the gene matches. The CDR3 is 13 residues long. Measured with immunoSEQ multiplex PCR; TCRdb has only the in-frame clones, and not every one. The repertoire consists of some 790,000 clones, with approximately 77% occurring once and the leading ten covering under 2%. The sample originates from a study of shared clonotypes between healthy human individuals. Turning to the study itself: The study enrolled a couple of women and a few men aged 18 to 49.

V and J are TRBV2 and TRBJ1-5; TRBD1 matches 8 bases. Sequencing was carried out using memory CD4+ T cells sorted from blood. Subset noted: CD45RA-negative fraction. The TCR originated in a woman aged 25 to 45 in good health. The CDR3 region has the DNA TGTGCCAGTCAGGACAGGGCCCTTCGGCCCCAGCATTTT. Amino acid sequence: CASQDRALRPQHF.